This record concerns one TCR beta chain sequence. The germline CDR1 and CDR2 sequences are SGHNT and YYREEE (reference sequence). V lost 0 bases, J lost 2 bases, and 15 bases lay in between. The CDR3 runs 16 residues. These data belong to a study of blood T cell repertoires in COVID-19. Per the authors' pipeline: Scientists estimated how many nucleated cells there were by amplifying reference gene primers. Clones were sequenced by immunoSEQ multiplex PCR, and TCRdb holds only the in-frame ones, with some missing. V and J calls and clone size follow that table, whereas D and trimming were derived from the DNA. This sample yields fewer than 450,000 clones, of which approximately 88% are seen a single time; roughly 12% belongs to the top ten.

This chain links TRBV5-4 with TRBJ2-7, with D tentatively TRBD2 (5 bases). The receptor was isolated from a woman in her 50s with COVID-19, enrolled during active disease. The sequenced sample consisted of peripheral blood. The CDR3 sequence: CASSLATPERAYEQYF. As DNA, the CDR3 is TGTGCCAGCAGCTTGGCCACCCCGGAGAGGGCCTACGAGCAGTACTTC.